The present entry profiles one T cell receptor (beta chain) with its context. Its specific antigen is unknown. The input lacks base qualities; no much larger clone sits a single base away. The sample is drawn from a study of CD8+ T cells in alopecia areata (dated 2018 in TCRdb). Study-level background: The treated patients took part in an open-label pilot trial in which moderate-to-severe alopecia areata was treated with oral tofacitinib at 5 to 10 mg twice daily. Patients received tofacitinib for 6 to 18 months and were then followed off drug for 6 months to check for delayed response and recurrence. For the treated patients, the SALT score, which quantifies what percentage of scalp surface area is affected, served as the measure of disease severity. In both human patients and the C3H/HeJ mouse model, the study applied high-throughput TCRbeta sequencing to look at T cell clonal expansion in alopecia areata. Scalp tissue and sorted CD4+ and CD8+ peripheral blood T cells from patchy and totalis/universalis alopecia areata patients and from healthy controls were covered by human TCRbeta sequencing. Patients on tofacitinib were biopsied at baseline and after 4 and 24 weeks of treatment, and several of the patients also had a later scalp biopsy. Scalp clonality was compared among normal scalp (n=4), patchy alopecia areata scalp (n=8), and alopecia totalis/universalis scalp (n=8). The RNA source kit depended on sample type: the PAXgene miRNA kit for fixed scalp, the miRNeasy kit for PBMCs, and the RNeasy kit for mouse skin. TCRbeta CDR3 regions were amplified by immunoSEQ multiplex PCR with 35 Vbeta forward and 13 Jbeta reverse primers.

Broad study findings and their caveats: Shared TCR sequences between patients were less evident than in mice, which may be partly attributable to HLA diversity in the patient population. Scalp TCR repertoire analysis is complicated because resident alphabeta T cells in normal human skin are also sequenced, whereas mouse skin is dominated by gammadelta T cells. Because the treated cohort was small and had just a single nonresponder, larger studies are needed to establish links between baseline CD8+ expansion and response. Many expanded lesional clones persisted in scalp and blood during tofacitinib treatment, which may partly explain relapse after stopping treatment. Lesional scalp, especially in alopecia totalis/universalis, showed higher clonality and more expanded CD8+ clones than normal scalp, suggesting antigenic drive. Scalp clonality and the number of expanded CD8+ clones among the top 100 scalp clones were significantly decreased by tofacitinib.

The sample's time point label, decoded: four to five weeks on oral tofacitinib. Per the publication, the treatment or condition label means: oral pan-JAK inhibitor, 5-10 mg twice daily. Lesional scalp punch biopsies and peripheral blood were obtained from alopecia areata patients. PBMCs were separated by density centrifugation and stained for CD3, CD4 and CD8, after which CD4+ and CD8+ T cells were sorted on a FACSAria. The method was the immunoSEQ multiplex PCR assay. For TCR sequencing, RNA was extracted from every sample and reverse transcribed into cDNA to serve as template. First-strand cDNA was synthesized with SuperScript III using a 2:1 mix of oligo-dT and random hexamers. A synthetic immune receptor repertoire was used to assess amplification bias, and residual bias was removed computationally. In the authors' own workflow: Raw reads were preprocessed to remove errors, and CDR3 was defined according to IMGT conventions as the region from the conserved cysteine to phenylalanine. To get clonality, Shannon entropy was normalized by log2 of the number of productive unique TCRs and the result was subtracted from 1. CD4 or CD8 identity of scalp clones was inferred by cross-referencing scalp TCRbeta sequences with sorted blood CD4 and CD8 repertoires. Here the immuneACCESS table is served through TCRdb, limited to in-frame sequences with V and J called. Missing clones are a known gap in these copies; in checked studies unresolved V genes cover under half, and the rest lacks a known reason. V and J calls and clone size are copied from that table; D and trimming were computed from the DNA. Present in this sample are 100,000 to 150,000 clones, approximately 59% of which were seen just once. The top ten clonotypes cover about 31% of the sample.

V is pared back by 2 bases and J by 7 bases, with 15 bases lying between the germline termini. Measured from the cysteine to the phenylalanine, the CDR3 is 15 residues long. Only the CDR3 region is kept as DNA, spanning 45 bases read in frame from base 1. The rearranged segments are TRBV23-1 and TRBJ2-4; the D region possibly corresponds to TRBD2 (6 bases align). TRBV23-1 is assigned to the ORF class and has an uncertain function. The TCR was taken from a human donor with alopecia areata. The sequencing used CD8+ T cells sorted from blood, collected at week 4, from a patient treated with tofacitinib. The nucleotide sequence is TGCGCCAGCAGTCAAGTACCGGGACTTTTGAACATTCAGTACTTC. It encodes CASSQVPGLLNIQYF.